Sequencing of this TCR beta chain was carried out in a study of CD8 T cells in Susac syndrome. Unmatched junction bases numbered 6, after V lost 6 bases and J lost 0 bases. Germline CDR1 reads SNHLY; CDR2 reads FYNNEI. This CDR3 has 16 residues. Random hexamers primed reverse transcription of 0.5 to 1 ug RNA. The method of amplification for TCR beta CDR3 was immunoSEQ multiplex PCR, covering 54 Vbeta and 13 Jbeta. Each CDR3 protein is one row after TCRdb ran MiXCR on the immunoSEQ multiplex PCR reads. The sample includes about 200,000 distinct CDR3 sequences, over 90% of them seen just once. The chain combines TRBV2 with TRBJ2-5; 11 bases are a match to TRBD2. This TCR was recovered from a human donor with multiple sclerosis. Sequencing was done on a sample of CD4+ T cells from PBMCs. CDR3 nucleotides: TGTGCCAGCAGGGCTAGCGGGGGGCATTACCAAGAGACCCAGTACTTC. This gives the protein CASRASGGHYQETQYF. Looking up the rest from reference TRBV2 and TRBJ2-5 gives the full variable domain: EPEVTQTPSHQVTQMGQEVILRCVPISNHLYFYWYRQILGQKVEFLVSFYNNEISEKSEIFDDQFSVERPDGSNFTLKIRSTKLEDSAMYFCASRASGGHYQETQYFGPGTRLLVL.